Below are 28 T cell receptor beta chains sequenced from a single sample in a study of blood T cell repertoires in COVID-19 (TCRdb year 2020). Library generation was performed with the immunoSEQ multiplex PCR assay. As stored in TCRdb, this immuneACCESS dataset retains in-frame rearrangements with V and J assigned. A fraction of the clones does not appear; measured against another copy, unresolved V genes explain less than half of the discrepancy, and the remainder lacks a known reason. The sample table records approximately 350,000 clones; approximately 88% of these occur just once. The top ten constitute approximately 1.2% of the sample. The sequencing input was peripheral blood. These receptors were obtained from a man aged 40-55 years with acute or convalescent COVID-19.

The V gene is TRBV19, the J gene TRBJ1-4; 10 positions match TRBD1. Germline V gene data show CDR1 as LNHDA and CDR2 as SQIVND (reference sequence). The CDR3 spans 15 residues. The V and J ends lost 8 bases and 5 bases, in that order; junction bases with no gene match: 8. The CDR3 spells CASGYGQGGNEKLFF. CDR3 nucleotides: TGTGCCAGTGGATACGGACAGGGGGGAAATGAAAAACTGTTTTTT.

This sequence joins TRBV18 and TRBJ1-1, with TRBD1 as a possible D gene (5 bases). This CDR3 is built from 15 residues. Germline V lookup: CDR1 KGHSH, CDR2 LQKENI. V lost 3 bases and J 6 bases, leaving 17 bases between the germline ends. The CDR3 coding sequence is TGTGCCAGCTCACCGCTAGGGGCGGATTCGCCTGAAGCTTTCTTT. Encoded protein: CASSPLGADSPEAFF.

A few counts support this clone. The gene calls are TRBV19 and TRBJ1-2; D call uncertain. CDR1 is LNHDA, CDR2 SQIVND, per germline (reference sequence). This CDR3 is built from 13 residues. V lost 5 bases and J lost 7, with 14 bases in between. CDR3 sequence: CASSLGRDGGYTF. The CDR3 DNA reads as TGTGCCAGTAGTCTTGGGAGGGATGGTGGCTACACCTTC. Combining the CDR3 with reference TRBV19 and TRBJ1-2 gives the whole variable domain DGGITQSPKYLFRKEGQNVTLSCEQNLNHDAMYWYRQDPGQGLRLIYYSQIVNDFQKGDIAEGYSVSREKKESFPLTVTSAQKNPTAFYLCASSLGRDGGYTFGSGTRLTVV.

V is TRBV5-1 and J is TRBJ1-6; D is unclear. Deletions cut 2 bases from V and 2 bases from J, with 8 bases between. The CDR3 totals 15 residues. The V gene's germline CDR1 is SGHRS and CDR2 YFSETQ. In DNA form, the CDR3 reads TGCGCCAGCAGCTTTGAGGTACCCTATAATTCACCCCTCCACTTT. It is translated as CASSFEVPYNSPLHF.

The chain couples TRBV19 to TRBJ2-5; weak D call: TRBD2 (6 bases). Trimming took off 5 bases at V and 5 bases at J, with 15 bases between the two ends. CDR1 is LNHDA, CDR2 SQIVND, per germline (reference sequence). The CDR3 contains 14 residues. CDR3 DNA: TGTGCCAGTAGTCCAGGACTATGGGGGGAGACCCAGTACTTC. It specifies CASSPGLWGETQYF. Supplemented by reference TRBV19 and TRBJ2-5, the full variable domain reads DGGITQSPKYLFRKEGQNVTLSCEQNLNHDAMYWYRQDPGQGLRLIYYSQIVNDFQKGDIAEGYSVSREKKESFPLTVTSAQKNPTAFYLCASSPGLWGETQYFGPGTRLLVL.

This rearrangement joins TRBV19 to TRBJ2-7, with TRBD2 identical over 7 bases. V dropped 0 bases and J dropped 2; count of bases not matched to a gene: 4. The CDR3 extends over 15 amino acids. The germline CDR1 and CDR2 sequences are LNHDA and SQIVND (reference sequence). For the CDR3, the DNA is TGTGCCAGTAGTATAGAGGGCGGGGGAACCTACGAGCAGTACTTC. As protein: CASSIEGGGTYEQYF. Supplemented by reference TRBV19 and TRBJ2-7, the full variable domain reads DGGITQSPKYLFRKEGQNVTLSCEQNLNHDAMYWYRQDPGQGLRLIYYSQIVNDFQKGDIAEGYSVSREKKESFPLTVTSAQKNPTAFYLCASSIEGGGTYEQYFGPGTRLTVT.

The chain joins TRBV28 to TRBJ1-1; 9 bases line up with TRBD1. Trimming removed 3 bases from V and 3 bases from J; junction bases left unmatched: 8. Looked up from germline, CDR1 is MDHEN and CDR2 is SYDVKM. CDR3 size: 16 residues. CDR3 coding DNA: TGTGCCAGCAGTTTTCTCCGGGACAGGGCGCACACTGAAGCTTTCTTT. Amino acids: CASSFLRDRAHTEAFF.

This clone was observed at least ten times. V is TRBV28 and J is TRBJ2-2; 8 nucleotides align to TRBD2. The CDR3 runs 15 residues. Looked up from germline, CDR1 is MDHEN and CDR2 is SYDVKM. V shed 7 bases and J 6 bases; nucleotides not matched to a gene: 10. For the CDR3, the DNA is TGTGCCAGCACTAACAGCGGGGGTGAGGCCGGGGAGCTGTTTTTT. This sequence encodes CASTNSGGEAGELFF.

The V call is TRBV4-2, the J call TRBJ2-7; 10 bases match TRBD2. This CDR3 is built from 16 residues. CDR1 is LGHNA, CDR2 YNFKEQ, per germline. V lost 3 bases, J lost 7 bases, and 12 bases stayed unmatched. As DNA, the CDR3 is TGTGCCAGCAGCCACCTGGCGGGGACTAGCGCTCGGGAGCAGTACTTC. As protein: CASSHLAGTSAREQYF.

V is TRBV28 and J is TRBJ2-1, with D possibly matching TRBD1 (6 bases). There are 13 residues in the CDR3. In germline, CDR1 is MDHEN, CDR2 SYDVKM. Trimming left V 7 bases short and J 7 bases short, with 14 bases between. CDR3 in DNA: TGTGCCAGCACAAGTACAGGGCGGAATGAGCAGTTCTTC. The encoded protein is CASTSTGRNEQFF.

This chain joins TRBV5-4 and TRBJ1-2; maybe TRBD1 (5 bases). Per the germline V gene, CDR1 is SGHNT and CDR2 is YYREEE (reference sequence). The CDR3 is 13 amino acids. V lost 4 bases, J lost 3 bases, and 10 bases lay in between. The CDR3 DNA follows: TGTGCCAGCAGCCGGACGGGGGACTATGGCTACACCTTC. Protein sequence: CASSRTGDYGYTF.

V usage is TRBV6-5 and J usage is TRBJ2-1, with TRBD2 matching 12 bases. This CDR3 comprises 14 residues. The V segment lost 8 bases and the J segment 3 bases; nucleotides outside the gene matches: 2. The germline V gene has CDR1 MNHEY and CDR2 SVGAGI. This CDR3 reads CASGLAGLYNEQFF. CDR3 sequence (DNA): TGTGCCAGCGGACTAGCGGGGCTCTACAATGAGCAGTTCTTC.

On this clone: Distinct nucleotide sequences in the sample also encode this CDR3. This chain joins TRBV27 and TRBJ1-1, with TRBD1 as a possible D gene (6 bases). Trimming left V 2 bases short and J 0 bases short, with 7 bases between. The CDR3 consists of 14 residues. Per germline, CDR1 MNHEY and CDR2 SMNVEV (reference sequence). CDR3 in DNA: TGTGCCAGCAGTTTAACAGGGTTGAACACTGAAGCTTTCTTT. It yields the protein CASSLTGLNTEAFF.

The chain uses TRBV4-2 and TRBJ1-2, with D tentatively TRBD1 (6 bases). CDR3 size: 14 residues. Germline CDR1 and CDR2: LGHNA and YNFKEQ. The V end was cut by 3 bases, the J end by 8 bases, with 16 bases between. The CDR3 sequence is CASSQGGEGEGYTF. The CDR3 bases are TGTGCCAGCAGCCAGGGTGGGGAGGGGGAGGGCTACACCTTC.

The chain employs TRBV28 and TRBJ1-1, with a possible D match to TRBD1 (5 bases). The CDR3 has 12 amino acids. Trimming shortened V by 3 bases and J by 6 bases, and 8 bases separated the two germline ends. The V gene's germline CDR1 is MDHEN and CDR2 SYDVKM. This chain's CDR3 is CASSFGGAEAFF. CDR3 bases: TGTGCCAGCAGTTTTGGGGGGGCTGAAGCTTTCTTT.

This chain joins TRBV14 and TRBJ2-5; 8 bases agree with TRBD2. The CDR3 has 17 amino acids. V lost 0 bases and J lost 5; bases outside the gene matches: 11. CDR1 is SGHDN and CDR2 is FVKESK in the germline V gene. DNA of the CDR3: TGTGCCAGCAGCCAAGACTTCAGCGGGGGAGATCGGGAGACCCAGTACTTC. The encoded protein is CASSQDFSGGDRETQYF.

This clone has only a few counts. V and J are TRBV19 and TRBJ2-7, with 14 bases identical to TRBD2. This CDR3 has 13 residues. Per germline, CDR1 LNHDA and CDR2 SQIVND (reference sequence). V shed 4 bases and J 12 bases; nucleotides not matched to a gene: 5. Here the CDR3 reads CASSTGLAGDPYF. In DNA form, the CDR3 reads TGTGCCAGTAGTACGGGACTAGCGGGAGATCCGTACTTC.

The rearrangement joins TRBV15 to TRBJ1-6; D perhaps matches TRBD1 (6 bases). Trimming took 5 bases from V and 7 from J, leaving 12 bases between them. Germline values: CDR1 LNHNV, CDR2 YYDKDF (reference sequence). This CDR3 comprises 14 residues. The CDR3 DNA reads TGTGCCACCAGCTCACAGAGGGGGAATTCACCCCTCCACTTT. Amino acids: CATSSQRGNSPLHF.

Many counts were recorded for this clone. J is TRBJ2-7 and V is TRBV6-2 or TRBV6-3; 12 bases agree with TRBD1. The germline V gene encodes CDR1 MNHEY and CDR2 SVGEGT. J lost 2 bases, V lost 6 bases, and 2 bases had no gene match. The CDR3 extends over 14 amino acids. The CDR3 region is CASSGDRGPYEQYF. The CDR3 DNA follows: TGTGCCAGCAGCGGGGACAGGGGGCCCTACGAGCAGTACTTC.

The V gene is TRBV6-6, the J gene TRBJ1-5; D unclear. The germline CDR1 and CDR2 sequences are MNHNY and SVGAGI (reference sequence). CDR3 length equals 13 residues. The V and J ends lost 3 bases and 6 bases respectively, with 9 bases between them. CDR3 sequence: CASSYNSGQPQHF. Written as DNA, the CDR3 is TGTGCCAGCAGTTATAATTCCGGTCAGCCCCAGCATTTT.

The count of this clone is one. V and J are TRBV5-4 and TRBJ1-1; 8 bases are a match to TRBD1. The CDR3 has 16 residues. Germline V CDR1 and CDR2: SGHNT, YYREEE (reference sequence). Trimming took 1 base from V and 1 from J; bases not matched to a gene: 6. The CDR3, as DNA: TGTGCCAGCAGCTTGAGTCAGGGGGCCGCGAACACTGAAGCTTTCTTT. Protein: CASSLSQGAANTEAFF.

The V gene is TRBV19, the J gene TRBJ1-1; 9 nucleotides match TRBD1. Per the germline V gene, CDR1 is LNHDA and CDR2 is SQIVND (reference sequence). This CDR3 spans 16 amino acids. J was trimmed by 4 bases and V by 4 bases; bases with no gene match: 10. The CDR3 coding sequence is TGTGCCAGTAGTAAAACTTCGACAGGGGGGTTCACTGAAGCTTTCTTT. Translated, it gives CASSKTSTGGFTEAFF.

The chain couples TRBV10-3 to TRBJ1-1, with D possibly matching TRBD1 (5 bases). The CDR3 contains 16 residues. Trimming shortened V by 2 bases and J by 4 bases, and 17 bases separated the two germline ends. Germline V gene lookup returns CDR1 ENHRY and CDR2 SYGVKD. DNA for the CDR3: TGTGCCATCAGTGAGGGGAGGGGCGCAGCGGTCACTGAAGCTTTCTTT. Residues: CAISEGRGAAVTEAFF.

The chain has TRBV7-9 and TRBJ2-1; 7 bases align to TRBD2. J was trimmed by 8 bases and V by 2 bases; bases with no gene match: 3. Germline values: CDR1 SEHNR, CDR2 FQNEAQ (reference sequence). This CDR3 spans 13 amino acids. The CDR3 nucleotides read TGTGCCAGCAGCTTATTCGCGGGGGATGAGCAGTTCTTC. Amino acids: CASSLFAGDEQFF.

The chain couples TRBV5-1 to TRBJ2-1; 10 bases match TRBD2. The CDR3 has 15 residues. Germline V gives CDR1 SGHRS, CDR2 YFSETQ. Unmatched junction bases numbered 8, after V lost 6 bases and J lost 5 bases. The CDR3 sequence: CASTYSGRRDNEQFF. The CDR3 DNA reads as TGCGCCAGCACTTATAGCGGGAGGCGTGACAATGAGCAGTTCTTC.

The rearrangement joins TRBV3-1 (or the pseudogene TRBV3-2) to TRBJ1-2; 7 nucleotides agree with TRBD1. Germline V lookup: CDR1 LGHDT, CDR2 YNNKEL (reference sequence). Trimming cost V 1 base and J 4 bases; bases outside gene matches: 9. The CDR3 length is 16 residues. CDR3 loop: CASSQASGRGSYGYTF. CDR3 sequence (DNA): TGTGCCAGCAGCCAAGCGTCGGGCAGGGGGTCCTATGGCTACACCTTC.

The chain uses TRBV6-5 and TRBJ1-1; no clear D gene. This CDR3 is built from 13 residues. Germline lookup yields CDR1 MNHEY and CDR2 SVGAGI. With 7 bases removed from V and 2 bases from J, the gap between germline ends came to 11 bases. The CDR3: CASTYESNTEAFF. The DNA of the CDR3 is TGTGCCAGCACCTACGAATCCAACACTGAAGCTTTCTTT.

V is TRBV4-1 and J is TRBJ2-5; 9 positions agree with TRBD1. The CDR3 covers 12 residues. The germline gives CDR1 MGHRA, CDR2 YSYEKL. Unmatched junction bases numbered 6, after V lost 5 bases and J lost 11 bases. The DNA for the CDR3 is TGCGCCAGCAGCTTAACAGGGGGCTCTCAGTACTTC. Protein product: CASSLTGGSQYF.